This T cell receptor (beta chain) is from a study of patients and donors after allogeneic stem cell transplantation (TCRdb year 2020). There are 14 amino acids in the CDR3, from cysteine to phenylalanine inclusive. Only the CDR3 portion is preserved as DNA: 42 bases, with reading frame beginning at the first base. For CDR1 and CDR2, the germline V gene lists SGHDT and YYEEEE. V sheds 0 bases and J sheds 3 bases, leaving 9 bases between their ends. This clonotype was counted between two and nine times. Its antigen target is currently unknown. No per-base quality is available; no much larger clone lies one base away. Libraries were built with RT-PCR. The instrument was a NextSeq 550. The public reads were run again by TCRdb, first through fastp at Q25 and then through MiXCR, and only productive beta chains were kept. One record per CDR3 amino acid sequence lists the most common genes and DNA. The sample profile shows about 160,000 distinct CDR3 sequences; 30% to 45% of them were found once. The ten biggest clones cover about 50% of the sample.

This receptor was identified in a human donor who was either an allogeneic HSCT recipient or a stem cell or donor lymphocyte infusion donor (not recorded which). It is not recorded whose cells these are; they may come from a transplant donor. What was sequenced was blood, either unsorted or a sorted T cell fraction (not recorded which). The chain is made from TRBV5-6 and TRBJ1-1, and possibly TRBD1, on 5 matching bases. Here the CDR3 is given as CASSLGQGHTEAFF. The nucleotides are TGTGCCAGCAGCTTGGGGCAGGGCCACACTGAAGCTTTCTTT.